These 19 T cell receptor beta chains came from one sample sequenced in a study of siplizumab effects on memory and regulatory T cells (dated by TCRdb to the late 2010s). Library method: the immunoSEQ multiplex PCR assay. TCRdb obtained this table from immuneACCESS and retained in-frame rearrangements with V and J assigned. These tables miss some clones; where compared with another copy, unresolved V genes account for less than half of the shortfall, and the remainder is unexplained. This sample comprises around 100,000 clones, roughly 90% of them detected only once. Around 1.1% of the sample is taken by the ten largest. Sequenced: CD4+ T cells sorted from blood. These receptors were obtained from a human donor in good health.

This clone was seen only once. CDR3 amino acids: CASSFDGNSYEQYF. In DNA form, the CDR3 reads TGTGCCAGCAGTTTCGATGGAAACAGTTACGAGCAGTACTTC. The V call is TRBV2, the J call TRBJ2-7; D unclear. The CDR3 sequence is 14 residues long. Trimming shortened V by 5 bases and J by 4 bases, and 15 bases separated the two germline ends. CDR1 and CDR2 from the germline V gene are SNHLY and FYNNEI.

V is TRBV5-5 and J is TRBJ2-4; 13 bases map to TRBD2. The V gene end was trimmed by 0 bases and the J gene end by 0 bases; junction bases not matched to a gene: 6. This CDR3 comprises 19 residues. From germline, CDR1 is SGHKS and CDR2 YYEKEE (reference sequence). The CDR3 DNA sequence: TGTGCCAGCAGCTTGGGACTAGCGGGAGGCCTACTAGCCAAAAACATTCAGTACTTC. It specifies CASSLGLAGGLLAKNIQYF.

This chain links TRBV19 with TRBJ1-5; D perhaps matches TRBD1 (5 bases). The CDR3 length is 16 residues. Germline V gene sequence: CDR1 LNHDA, CDR2 SQIVND (reference sequence). Trimming pared 5 bases from V and 4 bases from J, leaving 18 bases between. CDR3 DNA: TGTGCCAGTAGTCAATCTTTGGAAGCAGGGAATCAGCCCCAGCATTTT. This encodes CASSQSLEAGNQPQHF.

On this clone itself: Distinct nucleotide sequences in the sample also encode this CDR3. Here the CDR3 reads CASSPDMNTEAFF. The CDR3, as DNA: TGTGCCAGCTCCCCAGACATGAACACTGAAGCTTTCTTT. The chain carries TRBV18 and TRBJ1-1; D uncertain. This CDR3 has 13 residues. Germline CDR1 reads KGHSH; CDR2 reads LQKENI. Trimming took off 6 bases at V and 0 bases at J, with 8 bases between the two ends.

The J gene is TRBJ1-3, the V gene TRBV19; D call uncertain. Deletions cut 5 bases from V and 2 bases from J, with 16 bases between. The CDR3 runs to 16 residues. Per germline, CDR1 LNHDA and CDR2 SQIVND (reference sequence). For the CDR3, the DNA is TGTGCCAGTAGTGATTTCGCAGGCCCTACTGGAAACACCATATATTTT. Translation: CASSDFAGPTGNTIYF.

J is TRBJ1-1 and V is TRBV5-1; possibly TRBD1 for D (5 bases). The V end lost 4 bases, the J end lost 1 base, and 14 bases lay between the germline ends. The germline V gene encodes CDR1 SGHRS and CDR2 YFSETQ. The CDR3 is 15 residues long. CDR3 amino acids: CASSPGRERNTEAFF. DNA of the CDR3: TGCGCCAGCAGCCCAGGGAGGGAGAGGAACACTGAAGCTTTCTTT.

In its sample, this clone was seen once. The genes are TRBV29-1 and TRBJ2-7; 8 bases are a match to TRBD2. Germline V gene data show CDR1 as SQVTM and CDR2 as ANQGSEA. This CDR3 region has 12 residues. J gave up 5 bases and V 6 bases, and 6 bases lay outside the gene matches. CDR3 coding DNA: TGCAGCGTCGCTATCGGGAGGGACGAGCAGTACTTC. This gives the protein CSVAIGRDEQYF.

Worth noting for this clone: The DNA is omitted, as the CDR3 cannot be located on it reliably, and the CDR3 follows TCRdb's listing. This chain joins TRBV12-1 and TRBJ1-1; the table's D call TRBD1 went unverified against the DNA. TRBV12-1 is described as a pseudogene. From its first to its last residue, the CDR3 has 16 amino acids. CDR3 loop: CASSFALGTANTEAFF.

This chain uses TRBV30 with TRBJ2-7; TRBD2 matches 8 bases. Trimming at V came to 1 base and at J to 2 bases, leaving 7 bases not matched to a gene. The CDR3 has 15 residues. In germline, CDR1 is GTSNPN, CDR2 SVGIG (reference sequence). CDR3 sequence: CAWSAAGAAAYEQYF. For the CDR3, the DNA is TGTGCCTGGAGTGCAGCGGGAGCCGCGGCCTACGAGCAGTACTTC.

The rearrangement uses TRBV5-5 and TRBJ1-5; tentative D call: TRBD1 (5 bases). This CDR3 region has 16 residues. The germline V and J ends were trimmed by 4 bases and 6 bases, with 20 bases remaining between them. Germline CDR1 reads SGHKS; CDR2 reads YYEKEE (reference sequence). CDR3 DNA: TGTGCCAGCAGCCCCACGGGGGGGAGGACGGTTCAGCCCCAGCATTTT. Protein: CASSPTGGRTVQPQHF.

The CDR3 is CATSRKSSGGGETQYF. CDR3 sequence (DNA): TGTGCCACCAGCAGAAAGTCTAGCGGGGGCGGGGAGACCCAGTACTTC. The chain combines TRBV15 with TRBJ2-5; 10 bases are shared with TRBD2. CDR3 length equals 16 residues. CDR1 and CDR2 (germline): LNHNV, YYDKDF (reference sequence). V lost 2 bases and J lost 5; bases outside the gene matches: 8. Full variable domain (rest looked up from reference TRBV15 and TRBJ2-5): DAMVIQNPRYQVTQFGKPVTLSCSQTLNHNVMYWYQQKSSQAPKLLFHYYDKDFNNEADTPDNFQSRRPNTSFCFLDIRSPGLGDTAMYLCATSRKSSGGGETQYFGPGTRLLVL.

V gene TRBV6-4 combines with J gene TRBJ1-5; D not resolved. This CDR3 region has 14 residues. Germline-derived CDR1 and CDR2 are MRHNA and SNTAGT. Deletions cut 4 bases from V and 2 bases from J, with 9 bases between. CDR3 sequence reads: CASSVEAGNQPQHF. CDR3 bases: TGTGCCAGCAGTGTCGAAGCGGGCAATCAGCCCCAGCATTTT.

The chain combines TRBV30 with TRBJ1-1; D is uncertain. Trimming stripped 4 bases from V and 6 bases from J, with 9 bases between. The germline gives CDR1 GTSNPN, CDR2 SVGIG (reference sequence). CDR3 size: 11 residues. The chain's CDR3 is CAWNIKAEAFF. The CDR3 DNA reads TGTGCCTGGAACATTAAGGCTGAAGCTTTCTTT.

The chain combines TRBV7-9 with TRBJ2-1; the D is unclear. V shed 3 bases and J shed 7 bases, with 10 bases lying between them. The germline gives CDR1 SEHNR, CDR2 FQNEAQ (reference sequence). CDR3 size: 13 residues. The CDR3 loop is CASSFNPVNEQFF. Here the CDR3 DNA reads TGTGCCAGCAGCTTTAATCCGGTTAATGAGCAGTTCTTC.

V is TRBV2 and J is TRBJ2-3, with TRBD1 matching 10 bases. There are 17 residues in the CDR3. Germline lookup yields CDR1 SNHLY and CDR2 FYNNEI. V shed 6 bases, J shed 3 bases, and the junction held 12 bases outside the gene matches. CDR3 region: CASRGIAGTGETDTQYF. CDR3 nucleotides: TGTGCCAGCAGGGGAATTGCCGGGACAGGGGAAACAGATACGCAGTATTTT.

The chain is built from TRBV10-3 and TRBJ2-2; D is perhaps TRBD1 or TRBD2 (5 bases each). The ends were cut back, 6 bases at V and 2 bases at J, with 19 bases in the middle. The CDR3 is 17 amino acids. CDR1 is ENHRY, CDR2 SYGVKD, per germline. The CDR3, as DNA: TGTGCCATCAGGGGGTTTGGGGGAGACCTAAACACCGGGGAGCTGTTTTTT. This translates into CAIRGFGGDLNTGELFF.

Relative to its sample, this clone is medium-sized. The same CDR3 arises from other DNA sequences in this sample as well. This chain links TRBV30 with TRBJ1-1, with D unclear. The CDR3 loop spans 13 amino acids. The V gene lost 0 bases and the J gene lost 2 bases, with 7 bases spanning the gap. Germline lookup yields CDR1 GTSNPN and CDR2 SVGIG (reference sequence). DNA for the CDR3: TGTGCCTGGAGTGTAGGGAGTAACACTGAAGCTTTCTTT. It encodes CAWSVGSNTEAFF.

This sequence joins TRBV30 and TRBJ2-5; 7 bases fit TRBD2. The J call is uncertain, as TRBJ2-7 better fits the DNA end. The germline gives CDR1 GTSNPN, CDR2 SVGIG (reference sequence). The CDR3 is made up of 14 amino acids. As DNA, the CDR3 is TGTGCCTGGAGGTCGCGGGGGAGCTCCTACGAGCAGTACTTC. It encodes CAWRSRGSSYEQYF.

The J gene is TRBJ1-6, the V gene TRBV30; no clear D. Per the germline V gene, CDR1 is GTSNPN and CDR2 is SVGIG (reference sequence). V lost 0 bases, J lost 3 bases, and 15 bases lay in between. The CDR3 has 17 residues. The CDR3 region is CAWSVRGRLNYNSPLHF. The DNA of the CDR3 is TGTGCCTGGAGTGTACGGGGTAGACTGAACTATAATTCACCCCTCCACTTT.